A selection of T cell receptor beta chains follows, all from one sample in a study of Graves' ophthalmopathy and Graves' hyperthyroidism. TCRdb re-derived calls from the multiplex PCR reads in MiXCR, one entry per CDR3 protein. The profile shows approximately 700,000 distinct CDR3 sequences, around 40% of them singletons. Sequencing input: peripheral blood. These receptors were taken from an adult man with Graves' ophthalmopathy. The CDR3 runs from the conserved cysteine through the conserved F or W. Each record gives: clone size, J gene, D gene, V gene, CDR3 DNA, CDR3 protein. The D gene is left open where the match is weak. Expanded clones get a size class; other rows say once, few or many, or leave the size out.

size: many; J: TRBJ1-2; D: TRBD1; V: TRBV9; DNA: TGTGCCAGCTCACCGGACAGGGCGGTTGGCTACACCTTC; CDR3: CASSPDRAVGYTF
size: .; J: TRBJ1-2; D: .; V: TRBV4-3; DNA: TGCGCCAGCAGCCAACCTCAGGTGGATCGCTATGGCTACACCTTC; CDR3: CASSQPQVDRYGYTF
size: many; J: TRBJ1-5; D: .; V: TRBV19; DNA: TGTGCCAGTAGTGGGGGGGTCGATCAGCCCCAGCATTTT; CDR3: CASSGGVDQPQHF
size: many; J: TRBJ1-2; D: TRBD1; V: TRBV19; DNA: TGTGCCAGTAGTCCCCGGGACAGGAGAAACTATGGCTACACCTTC; CDR3: CASSPRDRRNYGYTF
size: .; J: TRBJ1-2; D: .; V: TRBV20-1; DNA: TGCAGTGCTGGTTCCGGGACCGATGATCATGGCTACACCTTC; CDR3: CSAGSGTDDHGYTF
size: .; J: TRBJ1-5; D: .; V: TRBV15; DNA: TGTGCCACCCGGGGAAGAACCCCAAGTGATCAGCCCCAGCATTTT; CDR3: CATRGRTPSDQPQHF
size: .; J: TRBJ1-1; D: TRBD1; V: TRBV19; DNA: TGTGCCAGTAGAATGGGCGGGACAGGGTCGAACACTGAAGCTTTCTTT; CDR3: CASRMGGTGSNTEAFF
size: .; J: TRBJ2-2; D: .; V: TRBV10-3; DNA: TGTGCCAGCAGTGTCTCTACGAACACCGGGGAGCTGTTTTTT; CDR3: CASSVSTNTGELFF
size: few; J: TRBJ1-1; D: .; V: TRBV7-9; DNA: TGTGCCAGCAGCTTTTCTGATGGCACTGAAGCTTTCTTT; CDR3: CASSFSDGTEAFF
size: .; J: TRBJ2-5; D: .; V: TRBV14; DNA: TGTGCCAGCAGCCAAGCCAGGAACATCGGGCCAGAGACCCAGTACTTC; CDR3: CASSQARNIGPETQYF
size: few; J: TRBJ1-2; D: .; V: TRBV7-9; DNA: TGTGCCAGCATACCCTTTACCGCCCCGGGAGAAACTAACTATGGCTACACCTTC; CDR3: CASIPFTAPGETNYGYTF
size: .; J: TRBJ2-7; D: TRBD2; V: TRBV6-5; DNA: TGTGCCAGCGGACTAGCGGGGATTTACGAGCAGTACTTC; CDR3: CASGLAGIYEQYF
size: .; J: TRBJ1-6; D: .; V: TRBV9; DNA: TGTGCCAGCAGTGCAGACGGCTCCTATAATTCACCCCTCCACTTT; CDR3: CASSADGSYNSPLHF
size: .; J: TRBJ2-7; D: .; V: TRBV15; DNA: TGTGCCGCCAGCAGAGATCTAGTTGGGACCGACGAGCAGTACTTC; CDR3: CAASRDLVGTDEQYF
size: few; J: TRBJ1-1; D: .; V: TRBV7-9; DNA: TGTGCCAGCAGTACGGGTTGGCCTGAAGCTTTCTTT; CDR3: CASSTGWPEAFF
size: many; J: TRBJ1-1; D: .; V: TRBV7-8; DNA: TGTGCCAGCAGCTCCCGTCAAGGCCCCGGTGAAGCTTTCTTT; CDR3: CASSSRQGPGEAFF
size: once; J: TRBJ1-4; D: .; V: TRBV4-1; DNA: TGCGCCAGCAGTCCGGGCCTTGGGCAGGAAAAACTGTTTTTT; CDR3: CASSPGLGQEKLFF
size: .; J: TRBJ2-2; D: .; V: TRBV25-1; DNA: TGTGCCAGCAGCCCGAAGACCGGGACAACGAACACCGGGGAGCTGTTTTTT; CDR3: CASSPKTGTTNTGELFF
size: .; J: TRBJ2-3; D: .; V: TRBV24-1; DNA: TGTGCCACCAGTTTGTGGGACGGGGTCACAGATACGCAGTATTTT; CDR3: CATSLWDGVTDTQYF
size: .; J: TRBJ1-1; D: .; V: TRBV12-5; DNA: TGTGCTAGTGGTCTAACCTTACACACTGAAGCTTTCTTT; CDR3: CASGLTLHTEAFF
size: .; J: TRBJ1-1; D: .; V: TRBV25-1; DNA: TGTGCCAGCAGTGAATCCCCGGCAGGCCTGAACACTGAAGCTTTCTTT; CDR3: CASSESPAGLNTEAFF
size: .; J: TRBJ2-7; D: .; V: TRBV6-4; DNA: TGTGCCAGCAGTTACGGGTCCCGGGACGTGGACGAGCAGTACTTC; CDR3: CASSYGSRDVDEQYF
size: .; J: TRBJ1-1; D: .; V: TRBV2; DNA: TGTGCCAGCACTGTGGGGGCCTTCACTGAAGCTTTCTTT; CDR3: CASTVGAFTEAFF
size: once; J: TRBJ2-6; D: .; V: TRBV24-1; DNA: TGTGCCACCAGCAGCCCCTGGTCCACCTCTGGGGCCAACGTCCTGACTTTC; CDR3: CATSSPWSTSGANVLTF
size: few; J: TRBJ1-1; D: .; V: TRBV6-1; DNA: TGTGCCAGCAGTGAACACGTGGAAGTAATGGGGTTT; CDR3: CASSEHVEVMGF
size: many; J: TRBJ2-5; D: .; V: TRBV7-3; DNA: TGTGCCAGCAGCTTAACAGGGGGAGAAGAGACCCAGTACTTC; CDR3: CASSLTGGEETQYF
size: few; J: TRBJ1-1; D: .; V: TRBV5-1; DNA: TGCGCCAGCAGCGCTAACAGGGCAGGAGACACTGAAGCTTTCTTT; CDR3: CASSANRAGDTEAFF
size: many; J: TRBJ2-2; D: .; V: TRBV11-2; DNA: TGTGCCAGCAGCTTATCGATAACCGGGGAGCTGTTTTTT; CDR3: CASSLSITGELFF